The T cell receptor (beta chain) under discussion was sequenced for a study of T cells in Graves' hyperthyroidism and ophthalmopathy. Patients aged 18 to 65 had newly diagnosed hyperthyroidism that had lasted under 2 months. As for this clonotype: Its specificity is unknown. The junction and the germline gene differ at one end; a read error may be behind it.

Amplified TCR beta CDR3 regions derived from RNA transcripts. The HTBI primer set was used in a first-round RT-PCR of the TCR CDR3. A single record per CDR3 protein comes from TCRdb applying MiXCR to the multiplex PCR reads. The table lists around 380,000 distinct CDR3 sequences, around an eighth of them singletons. Points from the study as a whole: Before onset, ophthalmopathy was predicted by the model a median 6.5 months earlier.

Per germline, CDR1 GTSNPN and CDR2 SVGIG (reference sequence). The CDR3 totals 15 residues. This receptor was obtained from a man aged 30 to 39 with Graves' hyperthyroidism that later progressed to Graves' ophthalmopathy. What was sequenced was blood. This rearrangement joins TRBV30 to TRBJ1-6; 12 positions match TRBD1. The CDR3 loop reads CARSSGTGGESPLHF. As DNA, the CDR3 is TGTGCCCGGAGTTCCGGGACAGGGGGCGAATCACCCCTCCACTTT.